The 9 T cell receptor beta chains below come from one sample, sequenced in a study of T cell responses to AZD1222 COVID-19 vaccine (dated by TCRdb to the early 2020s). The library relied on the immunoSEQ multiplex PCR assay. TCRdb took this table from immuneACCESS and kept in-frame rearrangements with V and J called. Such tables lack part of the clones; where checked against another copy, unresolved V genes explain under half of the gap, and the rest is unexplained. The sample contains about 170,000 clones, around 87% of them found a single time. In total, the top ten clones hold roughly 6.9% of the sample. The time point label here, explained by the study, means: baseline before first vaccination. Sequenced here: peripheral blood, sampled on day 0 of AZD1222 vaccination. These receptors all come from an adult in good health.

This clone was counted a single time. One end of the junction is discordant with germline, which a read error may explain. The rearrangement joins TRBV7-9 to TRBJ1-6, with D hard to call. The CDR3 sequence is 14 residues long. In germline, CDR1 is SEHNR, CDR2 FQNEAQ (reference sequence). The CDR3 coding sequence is TGTGCCATCAGCGAAAGCTCCTATAATTCACCCCTCCACTTT. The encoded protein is CAISESSYNSPLHF.

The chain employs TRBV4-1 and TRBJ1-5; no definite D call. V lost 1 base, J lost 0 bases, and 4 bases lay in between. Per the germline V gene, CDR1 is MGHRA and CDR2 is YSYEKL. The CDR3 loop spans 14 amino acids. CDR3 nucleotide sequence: TGCGCCAGCAGCCAAGTGGGTAGCAATCAGCCCCAGCATTTT. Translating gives CASSQVGSNQPQHF.

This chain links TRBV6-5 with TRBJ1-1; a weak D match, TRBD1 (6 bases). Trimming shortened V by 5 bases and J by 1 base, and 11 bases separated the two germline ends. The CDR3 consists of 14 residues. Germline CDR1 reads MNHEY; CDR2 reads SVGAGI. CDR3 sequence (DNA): TGTGCCAGCAGTCCTACGACAGGGAACACTGAAGCTTTCTTT. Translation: CASSPTTGNTEAFF.

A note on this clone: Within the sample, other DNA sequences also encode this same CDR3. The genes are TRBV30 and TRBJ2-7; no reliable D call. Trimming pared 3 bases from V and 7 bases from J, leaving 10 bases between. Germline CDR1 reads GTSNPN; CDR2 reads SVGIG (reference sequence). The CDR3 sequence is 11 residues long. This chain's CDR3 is CAWSKGLEQYF. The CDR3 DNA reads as TGTGCCTGGAGCAAGGGTCTTGAGCAGTACTTC.

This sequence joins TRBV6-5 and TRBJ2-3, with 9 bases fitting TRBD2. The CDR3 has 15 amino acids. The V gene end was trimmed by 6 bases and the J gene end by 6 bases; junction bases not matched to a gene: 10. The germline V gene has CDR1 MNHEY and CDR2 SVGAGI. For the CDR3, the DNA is TGTGCCAGCAGCTCTAGCGGGGATTCAGTGGATACGCAGTATTTT. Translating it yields CASSSSGDSVDTQYF.

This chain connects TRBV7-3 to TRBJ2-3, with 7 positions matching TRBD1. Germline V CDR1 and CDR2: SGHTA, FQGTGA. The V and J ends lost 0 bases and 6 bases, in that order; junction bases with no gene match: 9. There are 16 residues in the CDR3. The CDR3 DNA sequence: TGTGCCAGCAGCTTAACCACAGGGGCGAGAACGGATACGCAGTATTTT. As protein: CASSLTTGARTDTQYF. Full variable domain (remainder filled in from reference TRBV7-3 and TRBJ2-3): GAGVSQTPSNKVTEKGKYVELRCDPISGHTALYWYRQSLGQGPEFLIYFQGTGAADDSGLPNDRFFAVRPEGSVSTLKIQRTERGDSAVYLCASSLTTGARTDTQYFGPGTRLTVL.

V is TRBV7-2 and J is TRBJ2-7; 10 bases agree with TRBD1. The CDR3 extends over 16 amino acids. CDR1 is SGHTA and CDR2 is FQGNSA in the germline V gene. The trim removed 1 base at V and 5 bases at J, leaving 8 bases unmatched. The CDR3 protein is CASSLDRDRGLHEQYF. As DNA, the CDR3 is TGTGCCAGCAGCTTAGACCGGGACAGGGGTTTGCACGAGCAGTACTTC.

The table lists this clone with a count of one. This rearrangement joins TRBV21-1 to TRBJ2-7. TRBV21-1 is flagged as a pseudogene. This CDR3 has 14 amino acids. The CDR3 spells CASSISSGRFEQYF. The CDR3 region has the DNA TGTGCCAGCAGCATTTCCTCGGGACGGTTCGAGCAGTACTTC.

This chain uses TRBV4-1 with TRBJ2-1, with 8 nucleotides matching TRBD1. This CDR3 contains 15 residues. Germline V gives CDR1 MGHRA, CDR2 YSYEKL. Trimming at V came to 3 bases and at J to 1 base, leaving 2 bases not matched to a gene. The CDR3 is CASSHTGGSYNEQFF. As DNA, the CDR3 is TGCGCCAGCAGCCATACAGGGGGATCCTACAATGAGCAGTTCTTC.